Here is one T cell receptor (beta chain) with its context. This sample was taken from a study of blood T cell repertoires in COVID-19. Study information: Spain, Italy and the United States supplied samples that represented acute and convalescent COVID-19.

Original processing methods: Quantification of nucleated cells was approximated via reference gene primer amplification. The data were produced by immunoSEQ multiplex PCR, yet TCRdb's version contains in-frame clones alone and is incomplete. For V, J and clone size, that table is used; D and trimming come from the DNA. The sample shows a few hundred thousand clones, 85% to 90% of them seen only once. The specimen sequenced was PBMCs or T cells enriched from blood (not recorded which). The source is a man younger than 40 who had been exposed to COVID-19.

The CDR3 region has the DNA TGTGCCAGCAGCTCTCCGGGGGAGCAGTACTTC. Its protein product is CASSSPGEQYF. This chain uses TRBV5-4 with TRBJ2-7; D is possibly TRBD2 (5 bases). The germline V gene encodes CDR1 SGHNT and CDR2 YYREEE (reference sequence). V was trimmed by 3 bases and J by 7 bases, leaving 8 bases between them. The CDR3 is made up of 11 amino acids.